This T cell receptor (beta chain) was sequenced for a study of metastatic and nonmetastatic thyroid tumors. Patients underwent thyroid surgery, and none had received any treatment before it. TCRdb reassembled clones from the PCR reads with MiXCR. The profile shows over 65,000 clones, about 12% of them singletons. Per germline, CDR1 MDHEN and CDR2 SYDVKM. V lost 2 bases to trimming and J lost 2 bases, with 14 bases between them. The CDR3 has 16 amino acids. This clone has at least ten counts. The receptor comes from a female donor with papillary thyroid cancer or a benign thyroid nodule (not recorded which). Some clones in this sample may be carry-over from other donors' samples. Material for sequencing was tumor tissue. The rearrangement joins TRBV28 to TRBJ2-3, with a weak D call TRBD2 (5 bases). The CDR3 nucleotides read TGTGCCAGCAGTTTAGGCAATTTGCGGGTCACAGATACGCAGTATTTT. The encoded protein is CASSLGNLRVTDTQYF.